The source of this T cell receptor (beta chain) is a study of blood T cell repertoires in COVID-19. Overall study context: COVID-19 samples, acute and convalescent, were from the United States, Italy and Spain. PBMCs, B-cell-depleted T cells, or T cells were the source of the cDNA or gDNA that made up the material.

Data came from immunoSEQ multiplex PCR; TCRdb stores just in-frame clones and leaves some out. The table records about 150,000 clones, about 83% of them present only once. The count of this clone is one. Enrolment of Seattle patients took place during active infection, and they were followed longitudinally. The CDR3 sequence is 12 residues long. CDR1 and CDR2 (germline): SQVTM, ANQGSEA. Trimming pared 7 bases from V and 4 bases from J, leaving 11 bases between. The sequenced sample was peripheral blood. This sequence originates from a man aged 25-45 years with COVID-19, enrolled during active disease. The chain joins TRBV29-1 to TRBJ2-1; D perhaps matches TRBD2 (6 bases). CDR3 DNA sequence: TGCAGCGCGATAGCGGCGTACAATGAGCAGTTCTTC. Translating it yields CSAIAAYNEQFF.